This T cell receptor beta chain originates from a study of cytomegalovirus exposure and HLA in healthy donors. Overall study context: Some 87 million unique TCRs from HLA-typed donors were held in an early release of data.

Study conclusions and caveats: Associated with cytomegalovirus, according to the listing, were 170 or so TCR beta chains. Reportedly, diagnosis of cytomegalovirus status by the classifier showed high specificity and sensitivity.

The CDR3 totals 11 residues. About this clone: The target antigen is unknown.

With 60 Vbeta and 13 Jbeta primers, the PCR was carried out. Per the original data handling: A later analysis tallied some 80 million unique TCR beta chains, 8.5 million to 11 million of them shared. Repertoires were generated with immunoSEQ multiplex PCR, while TCRdb's copy carries only in-frame clones and drops some. That table gives V, J and clone size, and the DNA gave D and trimming. The data contain 95,000 to 150,000 clones, around 80% of them singletons. The receptor's source is a middle-aged man in good health and CMV-seronegative. This chain uses TRBV21-1 with TRBJ1-5; the D call of TRBD1 is as the table states it, not checked on the DNA. TRBV21-1 is a recognized pseudogene. Sample: PBMCs. CDR3 residues: CATGGEQPQHF. DNA of the CDR3: TGTGCGACAGGGGGCGAACAGCCCCAGCATTTT.